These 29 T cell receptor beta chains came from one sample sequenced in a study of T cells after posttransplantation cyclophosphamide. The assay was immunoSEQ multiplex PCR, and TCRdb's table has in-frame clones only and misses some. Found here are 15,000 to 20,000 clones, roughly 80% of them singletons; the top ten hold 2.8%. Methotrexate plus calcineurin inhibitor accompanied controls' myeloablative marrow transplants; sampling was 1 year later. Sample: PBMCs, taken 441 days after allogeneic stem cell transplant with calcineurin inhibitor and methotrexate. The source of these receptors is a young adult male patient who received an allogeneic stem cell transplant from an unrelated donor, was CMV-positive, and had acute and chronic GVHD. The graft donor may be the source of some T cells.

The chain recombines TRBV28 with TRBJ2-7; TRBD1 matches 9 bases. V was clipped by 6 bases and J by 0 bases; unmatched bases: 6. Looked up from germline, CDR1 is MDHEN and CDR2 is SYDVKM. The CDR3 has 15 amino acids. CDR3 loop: CASRGQGVHSYEQYF. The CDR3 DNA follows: TGTGCCAGCAGGGGACAGGGTGTTCACTCCTACGAGCAGTACTTC.

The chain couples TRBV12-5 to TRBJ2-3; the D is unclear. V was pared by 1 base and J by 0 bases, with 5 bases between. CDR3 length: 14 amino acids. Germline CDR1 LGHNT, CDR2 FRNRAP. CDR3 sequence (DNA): TGTGCTAGTGGTTTGGCCTATAGCACAGATACGCAGTATTTT. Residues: CASGLAYSTDTQYF.

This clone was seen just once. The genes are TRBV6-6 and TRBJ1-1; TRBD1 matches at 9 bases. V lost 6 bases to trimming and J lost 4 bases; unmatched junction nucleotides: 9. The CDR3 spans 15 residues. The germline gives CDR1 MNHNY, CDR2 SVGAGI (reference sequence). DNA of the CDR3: TGTGCCAGCAGCCACGGGACAGGGAGAGGCACTGAAGCTTTCTTT. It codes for CASSHGTGRGTEAFF.

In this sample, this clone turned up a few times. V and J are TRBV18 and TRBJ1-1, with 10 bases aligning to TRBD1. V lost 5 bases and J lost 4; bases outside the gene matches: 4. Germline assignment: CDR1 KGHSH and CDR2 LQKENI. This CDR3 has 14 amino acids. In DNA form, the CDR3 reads TGTGCCAGCTCAACGACAGGGGGCTTCACTGAAGCTTTCTTT. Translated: CASSTTGGFTEAFF. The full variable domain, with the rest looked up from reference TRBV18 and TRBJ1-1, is NAGVMQNPRHLVRRRGQEARLRCSPMKGHSHVYWYRQLPEEGLKFMVYLQKENIIDESGMPKERFSAEFPKEGPSILRIQQVVRGDSAAYFCASSTTGGFTEAFFGQGTRLTVV.

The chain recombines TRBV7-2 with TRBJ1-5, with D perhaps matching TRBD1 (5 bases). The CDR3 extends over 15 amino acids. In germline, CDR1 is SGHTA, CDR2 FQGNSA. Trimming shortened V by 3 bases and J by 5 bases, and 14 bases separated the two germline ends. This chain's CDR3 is CASSLAGGPHQPQHF. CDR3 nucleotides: TGTGCCAGCAGCTTGGCGGGGGGACCTCATCAGCCCCAGCATTTT.

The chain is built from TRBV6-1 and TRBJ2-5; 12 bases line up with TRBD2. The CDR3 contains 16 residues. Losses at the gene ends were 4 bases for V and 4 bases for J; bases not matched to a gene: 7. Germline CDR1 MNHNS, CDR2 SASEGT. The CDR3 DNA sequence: TGTGCCAGCAGTGCCACGCGACTAGCGGGAGTAGAGACCCAGTACTTC. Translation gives CASSATRLAGVETQYF.

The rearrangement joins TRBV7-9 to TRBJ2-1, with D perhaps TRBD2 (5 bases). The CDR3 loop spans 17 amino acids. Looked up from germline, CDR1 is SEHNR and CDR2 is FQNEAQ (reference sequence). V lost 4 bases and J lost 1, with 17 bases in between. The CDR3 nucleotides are TGTGCCAGCAGCTACGGACTGGGAACTAGATCCTACAATGAGCAGTTCTTC. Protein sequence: CASSYGLGTRSYNEQFF.

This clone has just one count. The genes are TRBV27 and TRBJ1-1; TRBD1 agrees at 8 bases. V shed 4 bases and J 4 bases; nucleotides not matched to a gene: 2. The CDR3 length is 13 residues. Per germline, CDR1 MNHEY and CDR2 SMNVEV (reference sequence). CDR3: CASSYDRGTEAFF. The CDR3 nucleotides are TGTGCCAGCAGTTACGACAGGGGCACTGAAGCTTTCTTT.

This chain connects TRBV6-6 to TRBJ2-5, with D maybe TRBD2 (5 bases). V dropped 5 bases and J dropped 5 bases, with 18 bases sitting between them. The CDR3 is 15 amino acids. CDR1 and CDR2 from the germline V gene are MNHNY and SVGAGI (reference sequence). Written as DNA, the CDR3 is TGTGCCAGCAGTACGATCGGGAAATCCCAGGAGACCCAGTACTTC. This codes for CASSTIGKSQETQYF.

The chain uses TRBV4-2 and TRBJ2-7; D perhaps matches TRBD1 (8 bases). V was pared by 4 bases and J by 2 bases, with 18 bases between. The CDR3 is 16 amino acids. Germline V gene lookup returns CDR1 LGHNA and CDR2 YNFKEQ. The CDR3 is CASSPEPQGGPYEQYF. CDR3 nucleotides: TGTGCCAGCAGCCCGGAACCACAGGGGGGGCCCTACGAGCAGTACTTC.

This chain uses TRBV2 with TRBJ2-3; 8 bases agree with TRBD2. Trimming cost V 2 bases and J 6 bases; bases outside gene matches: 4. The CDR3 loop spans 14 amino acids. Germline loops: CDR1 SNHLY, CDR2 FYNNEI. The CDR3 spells CASSEFSGKDTQYF. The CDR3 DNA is TGTGCCAGCAGTGAATTTAGCGGGAAGGATACGCAGTATTTT.

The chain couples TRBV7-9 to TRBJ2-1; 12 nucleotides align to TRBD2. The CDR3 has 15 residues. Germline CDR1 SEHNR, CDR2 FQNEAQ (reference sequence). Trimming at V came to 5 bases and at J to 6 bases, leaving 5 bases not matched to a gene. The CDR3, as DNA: TGTGCCAGCAGCCGAGGACTAGCGGGAATCAATGAGCAGTTCTTC. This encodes CASSRGLAGINEQFF.

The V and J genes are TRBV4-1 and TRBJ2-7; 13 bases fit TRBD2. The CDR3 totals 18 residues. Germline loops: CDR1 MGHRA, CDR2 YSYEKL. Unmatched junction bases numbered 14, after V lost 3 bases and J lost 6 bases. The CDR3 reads CASSQFSRLAGGGGEQYF. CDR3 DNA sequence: TGCGCCAGCAGCCAGTTCTCTCGACTAGCGGGAGGTGGGGGCGAGCAGTACTTC.

The CDR3 DNA follows: TGTGCCAGCAGACCTCTAGCGGGGGCCTCCTACGAGCAGTACTTC. The encoded protein is CASRPLAGASYEQYF. This chain uses TRBV6-6 with TRBJ2-7; 10 bases are shared with TRBD2. The length of the CDR3 is 15 residues. Germline V lookup: CDR1 MNHNY, CDR2 SVGAGI (reference sequence). Trimming took 6 bases from V and 0 from J; bases not matched to a gene: 5.

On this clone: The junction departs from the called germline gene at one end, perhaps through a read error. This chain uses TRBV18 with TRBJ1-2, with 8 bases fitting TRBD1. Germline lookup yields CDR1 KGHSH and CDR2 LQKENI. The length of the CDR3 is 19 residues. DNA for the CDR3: TGTGCCAGCTCTCCCCCAGTGGGGACAGGTACCGCGCTGGGCTATGACTACACCTTC. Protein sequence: CASSPPVGTGTALGYDYTF.

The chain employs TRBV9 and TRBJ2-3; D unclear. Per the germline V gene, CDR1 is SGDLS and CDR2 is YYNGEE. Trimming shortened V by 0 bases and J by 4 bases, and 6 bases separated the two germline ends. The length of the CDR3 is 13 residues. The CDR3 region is CASSVGIADTQYF. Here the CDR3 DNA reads TGTGCCAGCAGCGTAGGTATCGCAGATACGCAGTATTTT.

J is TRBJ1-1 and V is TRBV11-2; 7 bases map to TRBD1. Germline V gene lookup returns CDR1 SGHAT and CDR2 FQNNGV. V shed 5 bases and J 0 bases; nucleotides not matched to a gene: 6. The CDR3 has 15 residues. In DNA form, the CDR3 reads TGTGCCAGCAGCACGGCGGACAGGCTGAACACTGAAGCTTTCTTT. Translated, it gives CASSTADRLNTEAFF.

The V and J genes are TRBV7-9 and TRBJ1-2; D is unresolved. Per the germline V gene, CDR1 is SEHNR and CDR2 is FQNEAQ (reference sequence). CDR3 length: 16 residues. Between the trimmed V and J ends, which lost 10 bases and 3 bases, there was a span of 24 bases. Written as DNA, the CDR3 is TGTGCCAACTACCTCTTAGAAAAGCCACCCTACTATGGCTACACCTTC. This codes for CANYLLEKPPYYGYTF.

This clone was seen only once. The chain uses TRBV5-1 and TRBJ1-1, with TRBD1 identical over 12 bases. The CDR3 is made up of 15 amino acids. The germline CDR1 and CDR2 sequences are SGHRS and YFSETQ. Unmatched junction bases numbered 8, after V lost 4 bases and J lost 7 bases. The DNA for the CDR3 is TGCGCCAGCAGCCTACCGGGACAGGGGGCTGTTGAAGCTTTCTTT. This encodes CASSLPGQGAVEAFF.

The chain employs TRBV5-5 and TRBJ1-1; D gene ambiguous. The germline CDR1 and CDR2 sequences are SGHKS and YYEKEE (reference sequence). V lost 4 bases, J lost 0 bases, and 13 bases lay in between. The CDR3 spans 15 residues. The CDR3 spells CASSPLSTVNTEAFF. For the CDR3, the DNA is TGTGCCAGCAGCCCACTTTCAACGGTGAACACTGAAGCTTTCTTT.

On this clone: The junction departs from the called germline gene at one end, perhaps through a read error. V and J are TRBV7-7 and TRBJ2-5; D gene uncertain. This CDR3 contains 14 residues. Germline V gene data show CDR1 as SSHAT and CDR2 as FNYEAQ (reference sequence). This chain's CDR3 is CASSLTVIQETQYF. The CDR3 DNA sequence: TGTGCTAGCAGCTTAACGGTCATCCAAGAGACCCAGTACTTC.

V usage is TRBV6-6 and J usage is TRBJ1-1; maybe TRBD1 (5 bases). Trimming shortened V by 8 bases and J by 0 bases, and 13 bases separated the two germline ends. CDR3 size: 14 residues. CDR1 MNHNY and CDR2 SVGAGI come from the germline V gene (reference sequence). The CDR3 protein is CASSPNRLNTEAFF. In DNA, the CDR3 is TGTGCCAGCTCCCCGAACAGGCTGAACACTGAAGCTTTCTTT.

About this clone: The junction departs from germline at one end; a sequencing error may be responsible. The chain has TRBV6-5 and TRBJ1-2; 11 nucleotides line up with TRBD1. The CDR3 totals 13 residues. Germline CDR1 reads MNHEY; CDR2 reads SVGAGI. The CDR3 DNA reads TGTGCCAGCAGTTCCAGGACAGGGGGCGCTGGCGCCTTC. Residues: CASSSRTGGAGAF.

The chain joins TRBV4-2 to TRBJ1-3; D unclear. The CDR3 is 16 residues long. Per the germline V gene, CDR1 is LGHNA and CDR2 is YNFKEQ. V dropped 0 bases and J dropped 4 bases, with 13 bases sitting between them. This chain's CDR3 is CASSQDGAGAGNTIYF. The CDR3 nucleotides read TGTGCCAGCAGCCAAGATGGAGCCGGAGCGGGAAACACCATATATTTT.

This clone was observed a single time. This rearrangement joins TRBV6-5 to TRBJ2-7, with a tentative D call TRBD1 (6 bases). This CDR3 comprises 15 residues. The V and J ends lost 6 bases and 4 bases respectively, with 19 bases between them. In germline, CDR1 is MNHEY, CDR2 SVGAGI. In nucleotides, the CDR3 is TGTGCCAGCAGCCCCTCGATAGGGGGTCGGTACGAGCAGTACTTC. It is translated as CASSPSIGGRYEQYF.

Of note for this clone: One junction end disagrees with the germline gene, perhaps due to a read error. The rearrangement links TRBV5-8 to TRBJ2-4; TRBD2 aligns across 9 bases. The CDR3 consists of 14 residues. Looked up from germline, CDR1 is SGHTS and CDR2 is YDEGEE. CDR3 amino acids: CASSFRGDLAGVYF. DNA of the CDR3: TGTGCCAGCAGCTTTAGAGGGGATTTAGCGGGAGTGTATTTC.

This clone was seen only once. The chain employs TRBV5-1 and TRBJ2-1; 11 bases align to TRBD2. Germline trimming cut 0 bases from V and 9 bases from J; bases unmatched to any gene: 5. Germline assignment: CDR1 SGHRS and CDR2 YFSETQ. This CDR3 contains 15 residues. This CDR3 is CASSLDTSGSTEQFF. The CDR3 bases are TGCGCCAGCAGCTTGGATACTAGCGGGAGTACTGAGCAGTTCTTC.

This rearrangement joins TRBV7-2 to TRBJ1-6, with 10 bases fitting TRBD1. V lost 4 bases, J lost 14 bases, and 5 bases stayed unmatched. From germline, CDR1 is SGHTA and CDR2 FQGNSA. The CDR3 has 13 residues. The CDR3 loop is CASSSGTGAALHF. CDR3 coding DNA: TGTGCCAGCAGCTCCGGGACAGGGGCGGCCCTCCACTTT.

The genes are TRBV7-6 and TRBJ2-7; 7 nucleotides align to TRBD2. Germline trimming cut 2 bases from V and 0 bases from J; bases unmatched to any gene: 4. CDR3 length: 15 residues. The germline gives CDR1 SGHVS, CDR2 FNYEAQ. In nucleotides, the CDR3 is TGTGCCAGCAGCTTATTGTCTAGCGGCTCCTACGAGCAGTACTTC. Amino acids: CASSLLSSGSYEQYF.